The T cell receptor beta chain described here comes from a study of neurological immune-mediated disorders. The CDR3 sequence is 17 residues long. Germline values: CDR1 SGHVS, CDR2 FNYEAQ. Trimming cost V 5 bases and J 7 bases; bases outside gene matches: 13. This clonotype is termed hyperexpanded (1% or more). A 10-nucleotide random UMI tagged transcripts in template-switch 5'RACE cDNA synthesis. TCRdb processed the 5' RACE reads anew with MiXCR; each CDR3 protein has one entry. In the table there are around 10,000 distinct CDR3 sequences, about 21% of which are singletons. The receptor was derived from a woman aged 55-75 years with HTLV-1-associated myelopathy (HAM/TSP). The rearrangement links TRBV7-6 to TRBJ1-6, with 8 nucleotides matching TRBD1. The material sequenced was CD8+ T cells from blood. As DNA, the CDR3 is TGTGCCAGCAGCCCCAGCCCCAGGACAGGGACGAATTCACCCCTCCACTTT. It specifies CASSPSPRTGTNSPLHF.